These 4 T cell receptor beta chains originate from one sample sequenced in a study of shared clonotypes between healthy human individuals (dated by TCRdb to the early 2020s). The library was built by means of the immunoSEQ multiplex PCR assay. The immuneACCESS repertoire file appears here via TCRdb, limited to in-frame rearrangements. These files lack a portion of the clones; in checked studies, under half of the deficit traces to unresolved V genes, and the cause of the others is not known. The sample has 1.6 million or so clones on record, less than 99% of them singletons. The top ten clones comprise 0.36% of the sample. The specimen sequenced was naive CD4+ T cells sorted from blood. The label giving this sample's cell subset or site can be read as: CD45RA+ positively selected. The receptor source for this set is a man aged 25 to 40 in good health.

This sequence joins TRBV6-1 and TRBJ1-5; no reliable D call. The CDR3 length is 12 residues. V was clipped by 3 bases and J by 7 bases, with 7 bases between them. Per germline, CDR1 MNHNS and CDR2 SASEGT. The CDR3 DNA sequence: TGTGCCAGCAGTGATGGTGTCCAGCCCCAGCATTTT. Translating gives CASSDGVQPQHF.

The chain couples TRBV6-1 to TRBJ2-2, with TRBD1 matching over 12 bases. Germline V CDR1 and CDR2: MNHNS, SASEGT. V shed 8 bases, J shed 7 bases, and the junction held 5 bases outside the gene matches. The CDR3 is 14 residues long. The CDR3 region is CASGGQGAVGELFF. CDR3 bases: TGTGCCAGCGGGGGACAGGGGGCAGTCGGGGAGCTGTTTTTT.

The chain links TRBV9 to TRBJ2-7; D uncertain. The CDR3 totals 14 residues. The germline gives CDR1 SGDLS, CDR2 YYNGEE. Trimming stripped 0 bases from V and 5 bases from J, with 12 bases between. In nucleotides, the CDR3 is TGTGCCAGCAGCGTAGACGGCAGGATCCACGAGCAGTACTTC. Amino acids: CASSVDGRIHEQYF.

The chain recombines TRBV6-1 with TRBJ2-7, with D perhaps TRBD1 or TRBD2 (7 bases each). Trimming took 3 bases from V and 5 from J, leaving 17 bases between them. This CDR3 has 15 amino acids. Germline CDR1 MNHNS, CDR2 SASEGT. CDR3 protein: CASSDPSGGGDEQYF. The CDR3 nucleotides are TGTGCCAGCAGTGATCCGTCAGGGGGGGGTGACGAGCAGTACTTC.